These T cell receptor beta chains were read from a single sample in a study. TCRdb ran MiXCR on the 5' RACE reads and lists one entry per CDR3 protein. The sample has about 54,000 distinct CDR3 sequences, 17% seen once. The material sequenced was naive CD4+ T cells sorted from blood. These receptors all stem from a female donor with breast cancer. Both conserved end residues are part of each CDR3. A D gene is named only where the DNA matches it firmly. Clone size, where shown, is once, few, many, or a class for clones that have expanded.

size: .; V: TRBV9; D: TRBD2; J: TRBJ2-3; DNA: TGTGCCAGCAGCCCTCGGGGGGTTAGCACAGATACGCAGTATTTT; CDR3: CASSPRGVSTDTQYF
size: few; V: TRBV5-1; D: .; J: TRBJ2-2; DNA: TGCGCCAGCAGCTTGCCTAGCCCCACCGGGGAGCTGTTTTTT; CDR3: CASSLPSPTGELFF
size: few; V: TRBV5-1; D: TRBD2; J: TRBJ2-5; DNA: TGCGCCACCTCGAGCGGGAGTCACCAAGAGACCCAGTACTTC; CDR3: CATSSGSHQETQYF
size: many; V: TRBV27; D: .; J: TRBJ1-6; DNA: TGTGCCAGCAGTTTATCCGCAGGGGTCCGGGCCCCATATAATTCACCCCTCCACTTT; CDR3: CASSLSAGVRAPYNSPLHF
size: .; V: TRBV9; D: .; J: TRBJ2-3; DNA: TGTGCCAGCAGCGTGGACTATAGCACAGATACGCAGTATTTT; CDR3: CASSVDYSTDTQYF
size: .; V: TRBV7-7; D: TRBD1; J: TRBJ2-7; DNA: TGTGCCAGCAGCCCACGGACAGGAGGTTCCTACGAGCAGTACTTC; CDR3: CASSPRTGGSYEQYF
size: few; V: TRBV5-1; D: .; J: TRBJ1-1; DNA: TGCGCCAGCAGCTTGGAATGGTCTCGGAGAACTGAAGCTTTCTTT; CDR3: CASSLEWSRRTEAFF
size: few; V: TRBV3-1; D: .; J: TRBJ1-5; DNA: TGTGCCAGCAGCCCCGACGGGAGTCAGCCCCAGCATTTT; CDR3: CASSPDGSQPQHF
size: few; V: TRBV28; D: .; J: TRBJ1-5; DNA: TGTGCCGCGGGTCCCTATCAGCCCCAGCATTTT; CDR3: CAAGPYQPQHF
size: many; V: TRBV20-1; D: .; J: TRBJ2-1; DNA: TGCAGTGCCCCTCCCGGGGGCGTCAATGAGCAGTTCTTC; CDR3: CSAPPGGVNEQFF
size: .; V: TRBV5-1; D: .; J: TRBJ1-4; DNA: TGCGCCAGCAGCTTGGCCGGGGCGTCCGCCGAAAAACTGTTTTTT; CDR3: CASSLAGASAEKLFF
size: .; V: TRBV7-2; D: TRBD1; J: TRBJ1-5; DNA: TGTGCCAGCAGCGTGGGACAGAATCAGCCCCAGCATTTT; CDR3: CASSVGQNQPQHF
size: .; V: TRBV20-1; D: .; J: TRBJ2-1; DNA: TGCAGTGTCAGGAGGGGTGTCTATAATGAGCAGTTCTTC; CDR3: CSVRRGVYNEQFF
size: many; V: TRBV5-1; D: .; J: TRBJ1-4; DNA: TGCGCCAGCAGCTTGGAAATGCCCGGGACAACTAATGAAAAACTGTTTTTT; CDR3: CASSLEMPGTTNEKLFF
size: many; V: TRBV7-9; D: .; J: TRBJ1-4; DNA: TGTGCCAGCAGCTTAGGATCGGGTGAAAAACTGTTTTTT; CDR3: CASSLGSGEKLFF
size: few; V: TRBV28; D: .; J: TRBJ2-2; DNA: TGTGCCAGCAGTTTCCTACAGGGGAACACCGGGGAGCTGTTTTTT; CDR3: CASSFLQGNTGELFF
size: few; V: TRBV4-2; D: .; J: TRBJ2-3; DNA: TGTGCCAGCAGCCAAGGTCAGGATGGTACGCAGTATTTT; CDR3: CASSQGQDGTQYF
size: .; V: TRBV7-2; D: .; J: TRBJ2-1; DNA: TGTGCCAGCGCCTTGGGAGGACCGTCCTACAATGAGCAGTTCTTC; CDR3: CASALGGPSYNEQFF
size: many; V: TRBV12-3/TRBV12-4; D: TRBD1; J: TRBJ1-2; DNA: TGTGCCAGCAGTTCCCACAGGGGGTCGAAAGGCTACACCTTC; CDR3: CASSSHRGSKGYTF
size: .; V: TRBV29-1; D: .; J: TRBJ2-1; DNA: TGCAGCGTTGAGGTACAGGGTCGGAATGAGCAGTTCTTC; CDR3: CSVEVQGRNEQFF
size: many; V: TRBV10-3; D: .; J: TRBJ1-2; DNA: TGTGCCATCAGTGAGTCGTCCGGGGGACCCTCCTATGGCTACACCTTC; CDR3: CAISESSGGPSYGYTF
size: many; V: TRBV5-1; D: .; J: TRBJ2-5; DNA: TGCGCCAGCAGCTTGGGGGGCCAGTTCGGAGAGACCCAGTACTTC; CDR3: CASSLGGQFGETQYF
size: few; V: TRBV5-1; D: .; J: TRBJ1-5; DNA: TGCGCCAGCAGCGTTACAGGGACGGGCAATCAGCCCCAGCATTTT; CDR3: CASSVTGTGNQPQHF
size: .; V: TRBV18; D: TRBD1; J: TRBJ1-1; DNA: TGTGCCAGCTCACCGATACTAAACAGGGGGAACACTGAAGCTTTCTTT; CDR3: CASSPILNRGNTEAFF
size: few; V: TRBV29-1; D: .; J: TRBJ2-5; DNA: TGCAGCGTTGAAATGTGGAAAGAGACCCAGTACTTC; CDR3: CSVEMWKETQYF
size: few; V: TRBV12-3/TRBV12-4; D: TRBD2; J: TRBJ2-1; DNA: TGTGCCACCTACGCCGGGACTAGCGTCCACTACAATGAGCAGTTCTTC; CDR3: CATYAGTSVHYNEQFF
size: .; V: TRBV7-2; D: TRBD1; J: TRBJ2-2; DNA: TGTGCCACCCGCACAGGGGGGTATGTCGGGGAGCTGTTTTTT; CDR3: CATRTGGYVGELFF
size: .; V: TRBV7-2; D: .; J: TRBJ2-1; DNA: TGTGCCAACAGCTTAGACTCGGGGGCCTACAATGAGCAGTTCTTC; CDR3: CANSLDSGAYNEQFF
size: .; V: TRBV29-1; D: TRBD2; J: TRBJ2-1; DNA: TGCAGCGTTGTAGACGCGGGAGGGCCAAATGAGCAGTTCTTC; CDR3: CSVVDAGGPNEQFF
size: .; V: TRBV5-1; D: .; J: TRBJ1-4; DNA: TGCGCCAGCAGAACTGGACAGACAGGAGATGAAAAACTGTTTTTT; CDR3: CASRTGQTGDEKLFF
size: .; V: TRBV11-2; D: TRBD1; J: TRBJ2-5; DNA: TGTGCCAGCAGCCCCGACAGGGGGTGGGAGACCCAGTACTTC; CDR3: CASSPDRGWETQYF
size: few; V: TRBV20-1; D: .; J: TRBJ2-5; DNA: TGCAGTGCCGAATCGCAAGAGACCCAGTACTTC; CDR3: CSAESQETQYF
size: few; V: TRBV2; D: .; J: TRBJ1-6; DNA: TGTGCCAGCAAGGTGGACTATAATTCACCCCTCCACTTT; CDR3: CASKVDYNSPLHF
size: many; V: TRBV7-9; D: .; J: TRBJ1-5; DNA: TGTGCCAGCAGCCCCTGGGACGGCAATCAGCCCCAGCATTTT; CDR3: CASSPWDGNQPQHF
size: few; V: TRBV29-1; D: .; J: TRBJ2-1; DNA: TGCAGCGTTGACAGGTTTTTGAATGAGCAGTTCTTC; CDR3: CSVDRFLNEQFF
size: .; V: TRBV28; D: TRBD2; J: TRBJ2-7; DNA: TGTGCCAGCAGTTACCAAGGACTAGGCATCTACGAGCAGTACTTC; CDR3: CASSYQGLGIYEQYF
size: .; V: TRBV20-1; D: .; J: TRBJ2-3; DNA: TGCAGTGCTAACCAGGACAGGTCAGATGCGGGATATACGCAGTATTTT; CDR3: CSANQDRSDAGYTQYF
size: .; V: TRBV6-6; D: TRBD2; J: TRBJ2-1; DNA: TGTGCCAGCAGTTACTCCGGACTAGCGGGGGTATACAATGAGCAGTTCTTC; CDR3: CASSYSGLAGVYNEQFF
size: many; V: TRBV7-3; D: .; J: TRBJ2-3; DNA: TGTGCCAGCAGCTCGGGGGGCCCCAGCACAGATACGCAGTATTTT; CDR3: CASSSGGPSTDTQYF
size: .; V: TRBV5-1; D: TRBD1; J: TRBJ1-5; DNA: TGCGCCAGCACCCAGGGGGACCGGAATCAGCCCCAGCATTTT; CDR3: CASTQGDRNQPQHF
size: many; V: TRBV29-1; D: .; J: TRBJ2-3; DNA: TGCAGCGTTAACAAGGGGAACATCGCAGATACGCAGTATTTT; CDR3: CSVNKGNIADTQYF
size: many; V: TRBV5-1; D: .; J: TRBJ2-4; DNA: TGCGCCAGCAGCTTGGGGACGGGACCCGTAGCCAAAAACATTCAGTACTTC; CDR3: CASSLGTGPVAKNIQYF
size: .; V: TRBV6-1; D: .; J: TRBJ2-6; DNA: TGTGCCAGCAGTCCGGAGTCCGTGGGATCTGGGGCCAACGTCCTGACTTTC; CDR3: CASSPESVGSGANVLTF
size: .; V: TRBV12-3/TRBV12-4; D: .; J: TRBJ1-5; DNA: TGTGCCAGCAGCACGGGAGATCAGCCCCAGCATTTT; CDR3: CASSTGDQPQHF
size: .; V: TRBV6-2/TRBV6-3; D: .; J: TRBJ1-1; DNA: TGTGCCAGCAGACCCGGAGGGAGGAACACTGAAGCTTTCTTT; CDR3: CASRPGGRNTEAFF
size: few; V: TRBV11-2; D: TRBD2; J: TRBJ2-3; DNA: TGTGCCAGCAGTCTAGCGGAGAGCACAGATACGCAGTATTTT; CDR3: CASSLAESTDTQYF
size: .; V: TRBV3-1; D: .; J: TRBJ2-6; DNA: TGTGCCAGCAGCCAACCGGACGGATCCTCTGGGGCCAACGTCCTGACTTTC; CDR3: CASSQPDGSSGANVLTF
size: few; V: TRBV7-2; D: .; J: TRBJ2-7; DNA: TGTGCCAGTAGCCGATATAGCGATCCCTACGAGCAGTACTTC; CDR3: CASSRYSDPYEQYF
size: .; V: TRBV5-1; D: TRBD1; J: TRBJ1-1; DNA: TGCGCCAGCAGGTCGGGGACAGGCCGGGCTGAAGCTTTCTTT; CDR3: CASRSGTGRAEAFF
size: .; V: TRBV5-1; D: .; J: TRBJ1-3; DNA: TGCGCCAGCCGCTCCCTACATGCAACGATGGGAAACAACATATATTTT; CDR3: CASRSLHATMGNNIYF
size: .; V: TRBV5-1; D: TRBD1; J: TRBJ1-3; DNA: TGCGCCAGCAGCTTGGACAGGGGGCCCGGAAACACCATATATTTT; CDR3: CASSLDRGPGNTIYF
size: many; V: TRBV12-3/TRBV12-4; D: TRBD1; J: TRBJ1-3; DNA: TGTGCCAGCAGTTGGGACAGTAGAAACACCATATATTTT; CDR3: CASSWDSRNTIYF
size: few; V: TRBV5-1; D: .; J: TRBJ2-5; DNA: TGCGCCAGCAGCTTCGAGGACGGAGGTTGGGGGACCCGGTACTTC; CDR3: CASSFEDGGWGTRYF
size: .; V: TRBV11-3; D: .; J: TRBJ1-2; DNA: TGTGCCAGCAGCGGTGTCCGAGGGACCGTCGGTGGCTACACCTTC; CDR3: CASSGVRGTVGGYTF
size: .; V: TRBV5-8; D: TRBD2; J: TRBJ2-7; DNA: TGTGCCAGCAGCCACGGTACTAGCGGTATCTACGAGCAGTACTTC; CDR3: CASSHGTSGIYEQYF